This entry lists 20 T cell receptor beta chains sequenced from one sample in a study of blood T cell repertoires in COVID-19. Measured with immunoSEQ multiplex PCR; TCRdb has only the in-frame clones, and not every one. This repertoire shows approximately 180,000 clones, around 85% found once; its top ten account for approximately 11%. The source material was peripheral blood. All receptors come from a human donor with active or convalescent COVID-19. The donor label of this sample is uncertain.

This clone turned up a few times. CDR3 in DNA: TGCGCCAGCAGTGATTTGGCGGCTGGAAACACCATATATTTT. Residues: CASSDLAAGNTIYF. The gene calls are TRBV10-1 and TRBJ1-3; D unresolved. CDR3 size: 14 residues. V was cut by 3 bases and J by 2 bases, with 8 bases left in between. Germline lookup yields CDR1 WNHNN and CDR2 SYGVQD (reference sequence).

The chain couples TRBV11-3 to TRBJ2-3, with D possibly TRBD1 on 5 matching bases. The CDR3 length is 12 residues. Germline CDR1 reads SGHNT; CDR2 reads YENEEA. V lost 1 base and J lost 12, with 11 bases in between. CDR3 DNA sequence: TGTGCCAGCAGCTTAGGGGGCCCCAACCAGTATTTT. This codes for CASSLGGPNQYF.

V usage is TRBV29-1 and J usage is TRBJ1-1; TRBD1 is a possible D gene (5 bases). The CDR3 is 13 residues long. Looked up from germline, CDR1 is SQVTM and CDR2 is ANQGSEA. Trimming took off 6 bases at V and 0 bases at J, with 11 bases between the two ends. The CDR3 region is CSVGGRMNTEAFF. The CDR3 coding sequence is TGCAGCGTGGGGGGACGGATGAACACTGAAGCTTTCTTT.

This clone came up once. The chain joins TRBV7-8 to TRBJ2-3; perhaps TRBD1 as D (6 bases). Trimming pared 1 base from V and 3 bases from J, leaving 11 bases between. Germline lookup yields CDR1 SGHVS and CDR2 FQNEAQ. The CDR3 is made up of 15 amino acids. CDR3 protein: CASSLVWGRTDTQYF. DNA of the CDR3: TGTGCCAGCAGCTTAGTCTGGGGGCGGACAGATACGCAGTATTTT.

In DNA form, the CDR3 reads TGCGCCAGCAGCTCCGGTTCCGGGGGGGCCGGGGATACGCAGTATTTT. This codes for CASSSGSGGAGDTQYF. This chain joins TRBV5-1 and TRBJ2-3; 8 positions match TRBD2. This CDR3 contains 16 residues. Trimming cost V 3 bases and J 6 bases; bases outside gene matches: 12. CDR1 is SGHRS and CDR2 is YFSETQ in the germline V gene.

The chain combines TRBV10-1 with TRBJ2-3; TRBD1 agrees at 10 bases. Trimming took 4 bases from V and 2 from J; bases not matched to a gene: 9. The CDR3 has 17 amino acids. The germline V gene encodes CDR1 WNHNN and CDR2 SYGVQD (reference sequence). The CDR3: CASSGDGTGETTDTQYF. The CDR3 DNA reads TGCGCCAGCAGTGGTGACGGGACAGGGGAGACCACAGATACGCAGTATTTT.

The chain recombines TRBV5-4 with TRBJ2-2, with 7 bases fitting TRBD2. Trimming took 1 base from V and 7 from J; bases not matched to a gene: 16. Germline-derived CDR1 and CDR2 are SGHNT and YYREEE (reference sequence). This CDR3 spans 18 amino acids. The CDR3 reads CASSLPYSGEKKDGELFF. As DNA, the CDR3 is TGTGCCAGCAGCTTGCCTTACAGCGGGGAGAAGAAAGACGGGGAGCTGTTTTTT.

J is TRBJ2-5 and V is TRBV7-2, with a possible D match to TRBD1 (6 bases). Trimming stripped 5 bases from V and 2 bases from J, with 21 bases between. The CDR3 runs to 17 residues. CDR1 is SGHTA, CDR2 FQGNSA, per germline. DNA for the CDR3: TGTGCCAGCAGCCGCCGGAGCCCCGGGACACGACAAGAGACCCAGTACTTC. This translates into CASSRRSPGTRQETQYF.

The chain combines TRBV18 with TRBJ2-2, with a tentative D call TRBD1 (6 bases). This CDR3 is 14 amino acids long. Trimming took 5 bases from V and 2 from J, leaving 9 bases between them. Germline V gene sequence: CDR1 KGHSH, CDR2 LQKENI. DNA of the CDR3: TGTGCCAGCTCAGTACAGGGAAACACCGGGGAGCTGTTTTTT. Amino acid sequence: CASSVQGNTGELFF.

The chain combines TRBV24-1 with TRBJ2-7; no firm D call. Germline-derived CDR1 and CDR2 are KGHDR and SFDVKD. V lost 0 bases to trimming and J lost 6 bases, with 2 bases between them. The CDR3 runs to 11 residues. The CDR3 nucleotides read TGTGCCACCAGTGATTTGCTCGAGCAGTACTTC. This codes for CATSDLLEQYF.

The rearrangement links TRBV4-1 to TRBJ1-5; D possibly corresponds to TRBD1 (5 bases). The germline V and J ends were trimmed by 2 bases and 10 bases, with 18 bases remaining between them. Germline CDR1 is MGHRA and CDR2 is YSYEKL. The length of the CDR3 is 15 residues. The CDR3 sequence: CASSQSTGPGSPQHF. In DNA, the CDR3 is TGCGCCAGCAGCCAATCTACAGGTCCCGGCAGCCCCCAGCATTTT.

V is TRBV11-2 and J is TRBJ2-3; 15 bases map to TRBD2. The CDR3 contains 15 residues. V lost 4 bases, J lost 7 bases, and 3 bases stayed unmatched. Germline loops: CDR1 SGHAT, CDR2 FQNNGV. The DNA of the CDR3 is TGTGCCAGCAGCTGGGGACTAGCGGGAGGAAATACGCAGTATTTT. It encodes CASSWGLAGGNTQYF.

The chain uses TRBV5-1 and TRBJ1-2, with D tentatively TRBD1 (5 bases). Germline values: CDR1 SGHRS, CDR2 YFSETQ. The germline V and J ends were trimmed by 0 bases and 7 bases, with 13 bases remaining between them. The CDR3 consists of 14 residues. CDR3 amino acids: CASSLASGEGGYTF. The DNA of the CDR3 is TGCGCCAGCAGCTTGGCTTCGGGGGAGGGTGGCTACACCTTC.

This clone came up a few times. The CDR3 region is CASTPGQGIGQPQHF. Here the CDR3 DNA reads TGTGCCAGCACCCCCGGACAGGGAATTGGGCAGCCCCAGCATTTT. The chain carries TRBV2 and TRBJ1-5; 8 nucleotides match TRBD1. The V gene's germline CDR1 is SNHLY and CDR2 FYNNEI. J lost 7 bases, V lost 7 bases, and 12 bases had no gene match. The CDR3 loop spans 15 amino acids.

This chain links TRBV4-1 with TRBJ2-2; a weak D match, TRBD2 (6 bases). V shed 0 bases and J shed 0 bases, with 17 bases lying between them. CDR1 MGHRA and CDR2 YSYEKL come from the germline V gene. This CDR3 comprises 19 residues. CDR3 nucleotides: TGCGCCAGCAGCCAAGATTTTGGGGGGAACAGCGCGAACACCGGGGAGCTGTTTTTT. Its translation is CASSQDFGGNSANTGELFF.

The chain has TRBV14 and TRBJ2-3; the D is unclear. V dropped 3 bases and J dropped 0 bases, with 13 bases sitting between them. The CDR3 length is 16 residues. Germline V gene lookup returns CDR1 SGHDN and CDR2 FVKESK. CDR3 DNA: TGTGCCAGCAGCCATTTCGGGTCGGGTAGCACAGATACGCAGTATTTT. Its protein product is CASSHFGSGSTDTQYF.

The chain is built from TRBV21-1 and TRBJ2-7; TRBD2, the table's D call, was not compared with the DNA. TRBV21-1 is deemed a pseudogene. This CDR3 is 16 amino acids long. This chain's CDR3 is CASSNPGLAGDYEQYF. DNA for the CDR3: TGTGCCAGCAGCAACCCAGGACTAGCGGGAGATTACGAGCAGTACTTC.

The rearrangement uses TRBV7-3 and TRBJ2-5; 8 nucleotides match TRBD2. CDR1 is SGHTA and CDR2 is FQGTGA in the germline V gene. This CDR3 is built from 17 residues. J gave up 1 base and V 6 bases, and 13 bases lay outside the gene matches. Written as DNA, the CDR3 is TGTGCCAGCAGTCTTATACCCCTTACTAGCGGCCAAGAGACCCAGTACTTC. Amino acids: CASSLIPLTSGQETQYF.

This clone was counted a few times. In DNA form, the CDR3 reads TGTGCCAGCAGCTTAGCAGGGGCTGGAAACACCATATATTTT. Translation gives CASSLAGAGNTIYF. The chain has TRBV7-9 and TRBJ1-3; TRBD1 might be the D (5 bases). This CDR3 has 14 amino acids. Germline V lookup: CDR1 SEHNR, CDR2 FQNEAQ (reference sequence). V lost 0 bases to trimming and J lost 2 bases, with 5 bases between them.

This CDR3 reads CASSERGGLGEKLFF. CDR3 in DNA: TGTGCCAGCAGTGAAAGGGGAGGGCTAGGTGAAAAACTGTTTTTT. This rearrangement joins TRBV2 to TRBJ1-4, with a weak D call TRBD1 (5 bases). The CDR3 sequence is 15 residues long. CDR1 and CDR2 from the germline V gene are SNHLY and FYNNEI. The V end lost 2 bases, the J end lost 7 bases, and 14 bases lay between the germline ends.